The T cell receptor (beta chain) described here comes from a study of T-cell reconstitution after alpha-beta-depleted transplantation in children. As it was prepared, the TCRbeta library received unique molecular identifiers. One entry per CDR3 protein, called by TCRdb with MiXCR from the PCR reads. In the table there are 190,000 or so distinct CDR3 sequences, roughly 7.5% of which are singletons. The table lists this clonotype with a few counts. Trimming left V 5 bases short and J 4 bases short, with 13 bases between. This CDR3 comprises 14 residues. CDR1 SGHRS and CDR2 YFSETQ come from the germline V gene.

The chain is built from TRBV5-1 and TRBJ2-1; D assignment may be TRBD1 or TRBD2 (5 bases each). The source of this sequence is a human donor who donated a stem cell graft to a child with Wiskott-Aldrich syndrome. Material: PBMCs from the stem cell graft donor, obtained from the stem cell graft. This chain's CDR3 is CASSWDRTYNEQFF. For the CDR3, the DNA is TGCGCCAGCAGTTGGGACCGGACTTACAATGAGCAGTTCTTC.